This TCR beta chain stems from a study of blood T cell repertoires in COVID-19. Study information: Sites in the United States, Italy and Spain provided acute and convalescent COVID-19 samples.

Across 24 US areas, participants ranged in age from roughly 18 to 95 years. Before being deemed recovered, Cohort 3 donors had two negative PCRs, clearance, or symptom resolution. The method was immunoSEQ multiplex PCR; TCRdb's version includes in-frame clones alone and lacks a portion of them. The data contain about 64,000 clones, more than 70% of them singletons. Looked up from germline, CDR1 is SGHRS and CDR2 is YFSETQ. With 4 bases removed from V and 5 bases from J, the gap between germline ends came to 12 bases. CDR3 size: 13 residues. This receptor was taken from a woman aged 35 to 49 who had recovered from COVID-19. This chain uses TRBV5-1 with TRBJ2-5; D perhaps matches TRBD2 (5 bases). Sample: PBMCs or T cells enriched from blood (not recorded which). CDR3 sequence reads: CASSAGERETQYF. CDR3 sequence (DNA): TGCGCCAGCAGCGCCGGGGAGCGGGAGACCCAGTACTTC.